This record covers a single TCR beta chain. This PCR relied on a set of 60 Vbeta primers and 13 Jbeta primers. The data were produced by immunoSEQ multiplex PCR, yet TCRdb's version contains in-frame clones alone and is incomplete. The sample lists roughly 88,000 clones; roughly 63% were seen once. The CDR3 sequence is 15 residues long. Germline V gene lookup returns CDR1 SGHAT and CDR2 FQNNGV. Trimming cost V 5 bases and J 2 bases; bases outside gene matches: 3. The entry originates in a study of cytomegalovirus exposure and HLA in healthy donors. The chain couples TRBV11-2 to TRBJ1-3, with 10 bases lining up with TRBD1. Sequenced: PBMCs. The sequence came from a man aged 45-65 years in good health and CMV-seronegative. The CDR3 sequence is CASSEGTGAGNTIYF. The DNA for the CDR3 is TGTGCCAGCAGCGAAGGGACAGGGGCTGGAAACACCATATATTTT.